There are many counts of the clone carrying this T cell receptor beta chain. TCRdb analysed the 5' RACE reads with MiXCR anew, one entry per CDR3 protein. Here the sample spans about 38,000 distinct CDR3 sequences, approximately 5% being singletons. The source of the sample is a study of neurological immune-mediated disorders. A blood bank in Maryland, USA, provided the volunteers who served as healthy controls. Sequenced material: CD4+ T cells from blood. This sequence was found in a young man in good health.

CDR3 protein: CASSLVVGAGDIQYF. CDR3 coding DNA: TGTGCCAGCAGCTTAGTGGTCGGGGCAGGGGACATTCAGTACTTC. The chain combines TRBV7-2 with TRBJ2-4, with D maybe TRBD1 (6 bases). Deletions cut 1 base from V and 8 bases from J, with 15 bases between. The length of the CDR3 is 15 residues. Germline-derived CDR1 and CDR2 are SGHTA and FQGNSA.